Here is one T cell receptor (beta chain) with its context. TCRdb's copy holds only in-frame clones and misses some; the assay was immunoSEQ multiplex PCR. The sample carries around 180,000 clones, about 88% recorded once. The data were obtained in a study of radiation and T cells in renal cell carcinoma. The time point was: blood 4 weeks post-SBRT, at nephrectomy. The treatment here: 15 Gy SBRT to primary tumor, nephrectomy 4 weeks later. The CDR3 is made up of 15 amino acids. V gave up 1 base and J gave up 6 bases; unmatched junction bases: 4. Germline-derived CDR1 and CDR2 are LGHNA and YNFKEQ. Here the sequenced sample was blood, taken from a patient whose treatment included radiotherapy and nephrectomy. V and J are TRBV4-2 and TRBJ2-3, with TRBD2 matching over 10 bases. The clonotype originates from a woman aged 45-65 years with renal cell carcinoma. The CDR3 reads CASSQGGLATDTQYF. Here the CDR3 DNA reads TGTGCCAGCAGCCAAGGGGGACTAGCGACCGATACGCAGTATTTT.